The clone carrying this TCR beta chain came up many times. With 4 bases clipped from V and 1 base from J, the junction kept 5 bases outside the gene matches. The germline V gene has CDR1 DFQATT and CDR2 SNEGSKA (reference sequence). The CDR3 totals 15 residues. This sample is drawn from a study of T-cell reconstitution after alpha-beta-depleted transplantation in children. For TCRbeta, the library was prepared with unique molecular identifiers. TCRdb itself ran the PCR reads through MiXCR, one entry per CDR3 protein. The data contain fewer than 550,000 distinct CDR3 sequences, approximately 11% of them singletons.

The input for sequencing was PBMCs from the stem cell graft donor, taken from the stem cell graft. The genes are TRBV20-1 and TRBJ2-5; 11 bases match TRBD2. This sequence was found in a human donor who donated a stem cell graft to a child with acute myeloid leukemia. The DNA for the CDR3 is TGCAGTGCTACCCCTAGCGGGGGGACCCAAGAGACCCAGTACTTC. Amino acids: CSATPSGGTQETQYF.